This entry lists 10 T cell receptor beta chains sequenced from one sample in a study of T cell clonality in common variable immunodeficiency. Generated by immunoSEQ multiplex PCR, the TCRdb table keeps only in-frame clones and is missing some. The sample presents some 45,000 clones, none singletons. The sequenced sample was peripheral blood mononuclear cells. These receptors all come from a person aged 18 to 70 in good health.

This clone has ten or more counts. The CDR3 end is not reached by the read, which stops 3 residues before it; the germline J gene fills it in. V is TRBV5-1 and J is TRBJ2-2; TRBD1 is a possible D gene (7 bases). Looked up from germline, CDR1 is SGHRS and CDR2 is YFSETQ. The CDR3 loop spans 16 amino acids. Trimming pared 4 bases from V and 3 bases from J, leaving 16 bases between. The CDR3 is CASSPLGRGDTGELFF. The sequenced CDR3 bases are TGCGCCAGCAGCCCCCTGGGCAGGGGGGACACCGGGGAG.

This clone showed up many times. The read terminates 3 residues ahead of where the CDR3 ends, so the germline J gene completes it. This rearrangement joins TRBV7-2 to TRBJ1-2; D may be TRBD1 (5 bases). V shed 5 bases and J shed 5 bases, with 15 bases lying between them. The CDR3 consists of 14 residues. CDR1 and CDR2 (germline): SGHTA, FQGNSA. The covered CDR3 bases are TGTGCCAGCAGCCCACTCGGGGGTTGGTATGGC. This gives the protein CASSPLGGWYG. The entire CDR3 protein reads CASSPLGGWYGYTF. Supplemented by reference TRBV7-2 and TRBJ1-2, the full variable domain reads GAGVSQSPSNKVTEKGKDVELRCDPISGHTALYWYRQSLGQGLEFLIYFQGNSAPDKSGLPSDRFSAERTGGSVSTLTIQRTQQEDSAVYLCASSPLGGWYGYTFGSGTRLTVV.

In its sample, this clone was seen many times. The sequenced fragment ends 3 residues before the CDR3 boundary, so the rest is inferred from the germline J gene. The gene calls are TRBV14 and TRBJ2-5; D not resolved. Germline V gene lookup returns CDR1 SGHDN and CDR2 FVKESK. Trimming removed 4 bases from V and 0 bases from J, with 3 bases in between. CDR3 length: 12 residues. The CDR3 loop reads CASSPDQETQYF. CDR3 DNA, as far as it was read: TGTGCCAGCAGCCCGGACCAAGAGACC.

This clone has ten or more counts. Read data end 3 residues before the CDR3 end; the end is taken from the germline J gene. The chain couples TRBV12-3 or TRBV12-4 to TRBJ1-2, with 9 nucleotides matching TRBD1. The CDR3 loop spans 14 amino acids. V was pared by 4 bases and J by 6 bases, with 6 bases of the junction left unmatched. The covered CDR3 bases are TGTGCCAGCAGTTACCGACAGGGGGGTCATGGC. Its protein product is CASSYRQGGHG. The entire CDR3 reads CASSYRQGGHGYTF.

This clone was counted ten times or more. With the read ending 3 residues before the CDR3 end, the germline J gene is used to fill in that end. The V and J genes are TRBV29-1 and TRBJ1-1, with D hard to call. The germline CDR1 and CDR2 sequences are SQVTM and ANQGSEA. The CDR3 loop spans 13 amino acids. Trimming removed 4 bases from V and 0 bases from J, with 9 bases in between. This chain's CDR3 is CSVGPQLNTEAFF. CDR3 DNA, as far as it was read: TGCAGCGTTGGCCCACAGCTGAACACTGAA.

This clone was recorded at least ten times. CDR3 sequence: CASSLPGKTSNQPQHF. The part of the CDR3 DNA that was read is TGTGCCAGTAGTCTACCCGGTAAAACCAGCAATCAGCCC. This rearrangement joins TRBV19 to TRBJ1-5; D call uncertain. The CDR3 extends 3 residues past the end of the read, so its final part is completed from the germline J gene. The CDR3 loop spans 16 amino acids. V was clipped by 5 bases and J by 1 base, with 15 bases between them. CDR1 and CDR2 (germline): LNHDA, SQIVND (reference sequence). The complete variable domain, with remaining parts taken from reference TRBV19 and TRBJ1-5, reads DGGITQSPKYLFRKEGQNVTLSCEQNLNHDAMYWYRQDPGQGLRLIYYSQIVNDFQKGDIAEGYSVSREKKESFPLTVTSAQKNPTAFYLCASSLPGKTSNQPQHFGDGTRLSIL.

This clone was seen at least ten times. The CDR3 end is not reached by the read, which stops 3 residues before it; the germline J gene fills it in. At the DNA level, this CDR3 is encoded by other sequences in the same sample as well. This chain links TRBV4-1 with TRBJ1-1, with 10 bases aligning to TRBD1. V shed 3 bases and J 7 bases; nucleotides not matched to a gene: 14. CDR1 MGHRA and CDR2 YSYEKL come from the germline V gene. The CDR3 length is 17 residues. CDR3 residues: CASSHLSGRQGANEAFF. The sequenced part of the CDR3 DNA is TGCGCCAGCAGCCACCTTTCGGGGAGACAGGGGGCAAATGAA.

This clone was counted at least ten times. From the germline J gene comes the end of the CDR3, since the read stops 3 residues before it. In the same sample, other DNA sequences code for this CDR3. The genes are TRBV29-1 and TRBJ2-2; maybe TRBD1 (6 bases). The CDR3 contains 15 residues. Trimming removed 2 bases at V and 0 bases at J, with 10 bases between. CDR1 is SQVTM, CDR2 ANQGSEA, per germline. CDR3 DNA, as far as it was read: TGCAGCGTTGAACAGGGGAGTGCGAACACCGGGGAG. Translation: CSVEQGSANTGE. The whole CDR3 sequence is CSVEQGSANTGELFF.

This clone appeared many times. The CDR3 bases that were read are TGTGCCATCAGTGGGGGGGGACAAGAGACC. As protein: CAISGGGQET. The CDR3, in full, reads CAISGGGQETQYF. This chain links TRBV10-3 with TRBJ2-5; 7 positions agree with TRBD2. The CDR3 extends 3 residues past the end of the read, so its final part is completed from the germline J gene. Trimming removed 4 bases from V and 2 bases from J; junction bases left unmatched: 1. The CDR3 is 13 residues long. Germline values: CDR1 ENHRY, CDR2 SYGVKD.

This clone has at least ten counts. The CDR3 end is not reached by the read, which stops 3 residues before it; the germline J gene fills it in. The rearrangement uses TRBV19 and TRBJ1-3, with D uncertain. The CDR3 runs to 14 residues. Germline lookup yields CDR1 LNHDA and CDR2 SQIVND (reference sequence). V lost 5 bases to trimming and J lost 0 bases, with 8 bases between them. The CDR3 here is CASSREYSGNTIYF. CDR3 bases read: TGTGCCAGTAGTCGCGAGTACTCTGGAAACACC.